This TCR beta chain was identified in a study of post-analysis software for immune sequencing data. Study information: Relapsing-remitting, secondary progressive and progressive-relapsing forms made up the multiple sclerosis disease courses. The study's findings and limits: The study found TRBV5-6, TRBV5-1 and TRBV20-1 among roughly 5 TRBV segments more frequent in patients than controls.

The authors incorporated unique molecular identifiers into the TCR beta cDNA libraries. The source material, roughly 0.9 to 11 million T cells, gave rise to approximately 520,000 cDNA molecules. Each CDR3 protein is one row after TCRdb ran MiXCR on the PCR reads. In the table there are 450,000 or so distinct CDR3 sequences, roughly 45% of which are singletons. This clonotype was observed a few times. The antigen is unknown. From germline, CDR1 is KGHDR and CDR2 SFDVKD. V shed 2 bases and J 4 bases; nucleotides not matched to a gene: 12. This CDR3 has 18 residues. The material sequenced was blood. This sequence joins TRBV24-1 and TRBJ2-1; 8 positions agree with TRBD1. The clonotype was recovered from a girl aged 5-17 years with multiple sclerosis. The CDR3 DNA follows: TGTGCCACCAGTGATTCAGGTCGAAGAGGACAGGGATACAATGAGCAGTTCTTC. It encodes CATSDSGRRGQGYNEQFF.